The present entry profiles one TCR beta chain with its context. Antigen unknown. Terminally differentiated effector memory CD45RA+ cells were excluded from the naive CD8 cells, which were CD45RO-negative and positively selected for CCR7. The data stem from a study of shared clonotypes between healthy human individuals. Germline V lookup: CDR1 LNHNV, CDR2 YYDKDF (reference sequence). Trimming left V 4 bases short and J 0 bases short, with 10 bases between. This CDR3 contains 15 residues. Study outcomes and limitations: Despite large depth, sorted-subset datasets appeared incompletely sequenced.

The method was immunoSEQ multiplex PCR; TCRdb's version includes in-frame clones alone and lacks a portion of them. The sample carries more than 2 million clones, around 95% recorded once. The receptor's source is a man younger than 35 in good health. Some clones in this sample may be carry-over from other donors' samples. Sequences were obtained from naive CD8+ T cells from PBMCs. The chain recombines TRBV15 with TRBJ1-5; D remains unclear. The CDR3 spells CATSTVPNSNQPQHF. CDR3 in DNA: TGTGCCACCAGCACGGTTCCGAATAGCAATCAGCCCCAGCATTTT.